Shown below are 11 T cell receptor beta chains from a single sample sequenced in a study of shared clonotypes between healthy human individuals. CD45RO negativity and positive selection for CCR7 defined naive CD8 cells, a population that excluded terminally differentiated effector memory CD45RA+ cells. Data came from immunoSEQ multiplex PCR; TCRdb stores just in-frame clones and leaves some out. Of around 2,000,000 clones in the sample, over 85% were seen once. Material for sequencing was naive CD8+ T cells sorted from blood. The receptors shown here come from a man in his late teens or twenties in good health.

The chain is built from TRBV2 and TRBJ2-7; possible D gene TRBD1, 7 bases. Trimming removed 4 bases at V and 3 bases at J, with 19 bases between. The CDR3 runs 16 residues. From germline, CDR1 is SNHLY and CDR2 FYNNEI. As DNA, the CDR3 is TGTGCCAGCAGTGCAGTCGGAGGGACAGTGAGCTACGAGCAGTACTTC. Its protein product is CASSAVGGTVSYEQYF.

Worth noting for this clone: The same CDR3 arises from other DNA sequences in this sample as well. The V call is TRBV5-6, the J call TRBJ2-2; D ambiguous. The germline V gene encodes CDR1 SGHDT and CDR2 YYEEEE. CDR3 length: 14 amino acids. The germline V and J ends were trimmed by 0 bases and 2 bases, with 5 bases remaining between them. CDR3 bases: TGTGCCAGCAGCTTGGACCTTAACACCGGGGAGCTGTTTTTT. Translating gives CASSLDLNTGELFF.

This clone was detected only once. J is TRBJ2-7 and V is TRBV6-1; D is unresolved. Germline V CDR1 and CDR2: MNHNS, SASEGT. The CDR3 is 13 residues long. V was cut by 1 base and J by 3 bases, with 7 bases left in between. CDR3 DNA sequence: TGTGCCAGCAGTGAAGGGAAGATCTACGAGCAGTACTTC. Translating it yields CASSEGKIYEQYF.

Points on this clone: At the DNA level, this CDR3 is encoded by other sequences in the same sample as well. This chain connects TRBV6-1 to TRBJ2-7, with D maybe TRBD1 (5 bases). The CDR3 has 14 residues. Germline CDR1 is MNHNS and CDR2 is SASEGT. Trimming shortened V by 3 bases and J by 2 bases, and 11 bases separated the two germline ends. Here the CDR3 DNA reads TGTGCCAGCAGTGATCCAGGGCAGACCTACGAGCAGTACTTC. Its protein product is CASSDPGQTYEQYF.

The chain joins TRBV18 to TRBJ1-4, with TRBD1 as a possible D gene (6 bases). Looked up from germline, CDR1 is KGHSH and CDR2 is LQKENI. The CDR3 covers 15 residues. V dropped 0 bases and J dropped 7 bases, with 12 bases sitting between them. In DNA, the CDR3 is TGTGCCAGCTCACCACCGACAGGCCCTAGTGAAAAACTGTTTTTT. This codes for CASSPPTGPSEKLFF. Full variable domain (missing parts from reference TRBV18 and TRBJ1-4): NAGVMQNPRHLVRRRGQEARLRCSPMKGHSHVYWYRQLPEEGLKFMVYLQKENIIDESGMPKERFSAEFPKEGPSILRIQQVVRGDSAAYFCASSPPTGPSEKLFFGSGTQLSVL.

The chain uses TRBV6-5 and TRBJ2-5, with D hard to call. There are 15 residues in the CDR3. Germline V gene sequence: CDR1 MNHEY, CDR2 SVGAGI. The V gene lost 6 bases and the J gene lost 2 bases, with 16 bases spanning the gap. The CDR3 loop is CASSLVDGRQETQYF. CDR3 in DNA: TGTGCCAGCAGCTTAGTTGATGGGCGGCAAGAGACCCAGTACTTC.

J is TRBJ2-7 and V is TRBV5-6, with a weak D call TRBD1 (5 bases). The CDR3 loop spans 15 amino acids. The V gene lost 1 base and the J gene lost 4 bases, with 15 bases spanning the gap. CDR1 SGHDT and CDR2 YYEEEE come from the germline V gene. CDR3 region: CASSLFAGPIYEQYF. DNA of the CDR3: TGTGCCAGCAGCTTGTTTGCAGGGCCCATATACGAGCAGTACTTC. The variable domain in full, completed from reference TRBV5-6 and TRBJ2-7, reads DAGVTQSPTHLIKTRGQQVTLRCSPKSGHDTVSWYQQALGQGPQFIFQYYEEEERQRGNFPDRFSGHQFPNYSSELNVNALLLGDSALYLCASSLFAGPIYEQYFGPGTRLTVT.

Details on this clone: This specimen includes other DNA sequences encoding the same CDR3. This sequence joins TRBV11-2 and TRBJ2-1; D uncertain. V shed 3 bases and J shed 6 bases, with 6 bases lying between them. This CDR3 region has 12 residues. Germline assignment: CDR1 SGHAT and CDR2 FQNNGV. DNA of the CDR3: TGTGCCAGCAGCTTTTTGGGCAATGAGCAGTTCTTC. It yields the protein CASSFLGNEQFF.

V and J are TRBV6-6 and TRBJ2-1, with TRBD1 matching 9 bases. This CDR3 contains 14 residues. Germline CDR1 MNHNY, CDR2 SVGAGI (reference sequence). V shed 6 bases and J 0 bases; nucleotides not matched to a gene: 0. The CDR3 here is CASRTGGSYNEQFF. The CDR3 DNA reads as TGTGCCAGCAGGACAGGGGGCTCCTACAATGAGCAGTTCTTC.

Concerning this clone: Different DNA sequences within this sample yield the same CDR3. This chain joins TRBV5-6 and TRBJ2-5; D not certain. V lost 0 bases and J lost 1, with 7 bases in between. The germline gives CDR1 SGHDT, CDR2 YYEEEE. This CDR3 contains 14 residues. The CDR3: CASSLEVSQETQYF. The CDR3 nucleotides are TGTGCCAGCAGCTTGGAGGTCAGCCAAGAGACCCAGTACTTC. Complete variable domain (other parts from reference TRBV5-6 and TRBJ2-5): DAGVTQSPTHLIKTRGQQVTLRCSPKSGHDTVSWYQQALGQGPQFIFQYYEEEERQRGNFPDRFSGHQFPNYSSELNVNALLLGDSALYLCASSLEVSQETQYFGPGTRLLVL.

The rearrangement links TRBV19 to TRBJ2-1; the match to TRBD2 covers 7 bases. Trimming took 5 bases from V and 7 from J; bases not matched to a gene: 8. Germline-derived CDR1 and CDR2 are LNHDA and SQIVND (reference sequence). The CDR3 is 14 amino acids. This chain's CDR3 is CASSHWTRDNEQFF. Written as DNA, the CDR3 is TGTGCCAGTAGTCACTGGACTAGAGATAATGAGCAGTTCTTC.